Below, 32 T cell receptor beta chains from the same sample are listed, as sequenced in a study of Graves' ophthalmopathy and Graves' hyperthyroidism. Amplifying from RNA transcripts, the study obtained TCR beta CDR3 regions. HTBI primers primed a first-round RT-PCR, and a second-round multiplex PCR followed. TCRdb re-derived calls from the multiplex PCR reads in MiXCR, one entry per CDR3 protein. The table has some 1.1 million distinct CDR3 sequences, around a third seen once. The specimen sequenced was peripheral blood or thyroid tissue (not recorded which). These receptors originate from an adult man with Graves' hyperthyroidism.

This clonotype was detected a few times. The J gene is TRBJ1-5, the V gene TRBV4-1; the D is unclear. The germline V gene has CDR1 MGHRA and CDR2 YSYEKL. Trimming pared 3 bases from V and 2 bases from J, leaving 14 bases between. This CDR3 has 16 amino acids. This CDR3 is CASSHIAAPGNQPQHF. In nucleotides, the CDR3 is TGCGCCAGCAGCCATATTGCCGCGCCAGGCAATCAGCCCCAGCATTTT.

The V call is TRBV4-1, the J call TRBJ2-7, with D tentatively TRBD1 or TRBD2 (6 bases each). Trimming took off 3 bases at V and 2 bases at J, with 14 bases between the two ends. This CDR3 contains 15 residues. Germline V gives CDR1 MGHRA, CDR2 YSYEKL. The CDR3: CASSQSSEGAYEQYF. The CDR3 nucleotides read TGCGCCAGCAGCCAGTCTAGCGAGGGGGCCTACGAGCAGTACTTC.

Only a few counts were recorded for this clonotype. The CDR3 spells CASRETGEHNEKLFF. DNA of the CDR3: TGTGCCAGCCGAGAAACAGGGGAGCATAATGAAAAACTGTTTTTT. The V gene is TRBV6-6, the J gene TRBJ1-4; 7 positions agree with TRBD1. V was clipped by 8 bases and J by 4 bases; unmatched bases: 10. This CDR3 comprises 15 residues. In germline, CDR1 is MNHNY, CDR2 SVGAGI (reference sequence).

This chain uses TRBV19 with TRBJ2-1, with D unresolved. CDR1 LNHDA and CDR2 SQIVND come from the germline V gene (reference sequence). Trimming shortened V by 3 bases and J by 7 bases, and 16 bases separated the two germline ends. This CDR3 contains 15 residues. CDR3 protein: CASSMLADQRNEQFF. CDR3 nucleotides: TGTGCCAGTAGTATGCTGGCGGACCAGAGGAATGAGCAGTTCTTC. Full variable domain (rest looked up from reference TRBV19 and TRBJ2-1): DGGITQSPKYLFRKEGQNVTLSCEQNLNHDAMYWYRQDPGQGLRLIYYSQIVNDFQKGDIAEGYSVSREKKESFPLTVTSAQKNPTAFYLCASSMLADQRNEQFFGPGTRLTVL.

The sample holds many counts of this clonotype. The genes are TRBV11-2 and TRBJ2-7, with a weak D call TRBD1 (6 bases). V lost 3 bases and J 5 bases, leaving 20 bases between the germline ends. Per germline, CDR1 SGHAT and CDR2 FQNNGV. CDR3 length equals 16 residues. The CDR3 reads CASSLRWAGTSHEQYF. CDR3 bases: TGTGCCAGCAGCTTGCGGTGGGCAGGGACATCCCACGAGCAGTACTTC.

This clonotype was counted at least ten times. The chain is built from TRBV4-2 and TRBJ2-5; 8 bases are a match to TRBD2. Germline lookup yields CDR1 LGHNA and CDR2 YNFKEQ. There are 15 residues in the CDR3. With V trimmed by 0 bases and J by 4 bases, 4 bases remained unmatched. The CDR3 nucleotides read TGTGCCAGCAGCCAAGAATCCGGGAGGGGAGAGACCCAGTACTTC. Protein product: CASSQESGRGETQYF.

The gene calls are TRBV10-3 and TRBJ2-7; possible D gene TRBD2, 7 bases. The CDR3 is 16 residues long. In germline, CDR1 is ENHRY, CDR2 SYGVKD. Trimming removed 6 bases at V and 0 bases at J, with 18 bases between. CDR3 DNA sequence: TGTGCCATCAGGGCGGGGGCGGGTCCTAGCTCCTACGAGCAGTACTTC. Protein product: CAIRAGAGPSSYEQYF.

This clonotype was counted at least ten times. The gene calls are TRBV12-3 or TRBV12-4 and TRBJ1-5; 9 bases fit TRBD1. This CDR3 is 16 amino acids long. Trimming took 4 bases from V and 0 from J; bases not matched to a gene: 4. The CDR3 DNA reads TGTGCCAGCAGTTCCCGACAGGGGGGTAGCAATCAGCCCCAGCATTTT. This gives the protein CASSSRQGGSNQPQHF.

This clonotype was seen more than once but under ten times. The CDR3 region has the DNA TGTGCCAGCAGTTTAGTTGGTAGCGCCCTGGAGACCCAGTACTTC. Protein sequence: CASSLVGSALETQYF. The chain recombines TRBV12-3 or TRBV12-4 with TRBJ2-5, with D possibly matching TRBD2 (5 bases). This CDR3 comprises 15 residues. V was cut by 1 base and J by 5 bases, with 14 bases left in between.

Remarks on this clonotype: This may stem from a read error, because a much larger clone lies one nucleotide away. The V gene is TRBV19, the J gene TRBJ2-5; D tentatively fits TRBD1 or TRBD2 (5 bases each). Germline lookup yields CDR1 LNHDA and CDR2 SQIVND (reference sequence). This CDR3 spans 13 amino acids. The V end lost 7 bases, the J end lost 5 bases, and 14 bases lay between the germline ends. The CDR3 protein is CASNNGALETQYF. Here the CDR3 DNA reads TGTGCCAGTAACAACGGGGCCCTGGAGACCCAGTACTTC.

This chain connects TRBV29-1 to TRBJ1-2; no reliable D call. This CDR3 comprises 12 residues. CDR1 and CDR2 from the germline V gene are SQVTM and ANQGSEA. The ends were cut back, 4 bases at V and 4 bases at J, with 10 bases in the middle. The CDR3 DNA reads TGCAGCGTTGTAGCGGTCCCCTATGGCTACACCTTC. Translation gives CSVVAVPYGYTF.

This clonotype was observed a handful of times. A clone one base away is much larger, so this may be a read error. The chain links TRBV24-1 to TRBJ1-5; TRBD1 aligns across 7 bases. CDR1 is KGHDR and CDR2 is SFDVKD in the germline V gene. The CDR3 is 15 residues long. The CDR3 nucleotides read TGTGCCACCAGTGCCAAAGACAGGGAAGGTCAGTCCCAGCATTTT. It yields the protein CATSAKDREGQSQHF.

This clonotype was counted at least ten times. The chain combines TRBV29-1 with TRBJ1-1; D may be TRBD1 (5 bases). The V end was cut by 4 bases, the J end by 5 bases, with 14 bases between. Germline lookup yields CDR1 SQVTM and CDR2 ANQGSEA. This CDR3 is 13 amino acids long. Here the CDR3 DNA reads TGCAGCGTTGTTTTGGGGACGTGGACTGAAGCTTTCTTT. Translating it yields CSVVLGTWTEAFF.

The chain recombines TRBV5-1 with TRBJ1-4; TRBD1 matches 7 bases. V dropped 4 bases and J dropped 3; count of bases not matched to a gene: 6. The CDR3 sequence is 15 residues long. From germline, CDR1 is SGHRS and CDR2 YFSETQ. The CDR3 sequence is CASSPGGTSNEKLFF. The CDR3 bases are TGCGCCAGCAGCCCAGGGGGAACTTCTAATGAAAAACTGTTTTTT.

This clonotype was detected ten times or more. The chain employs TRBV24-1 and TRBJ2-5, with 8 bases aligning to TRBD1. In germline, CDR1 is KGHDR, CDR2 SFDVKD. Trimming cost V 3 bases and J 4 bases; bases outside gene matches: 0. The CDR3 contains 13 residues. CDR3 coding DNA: TGTGCCACCAGTGATGACAGGGGAGAGACCCAGTACTTC. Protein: CATSDDRGETQYF.

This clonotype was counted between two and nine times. The CDR3 protein is CASSTREGFAGGNQPQHF. CDR3 coding DNA: TGTGCCAGCAGTACTCGTGAGGGGTTTGCAGGTGGCAATCAGCCCCAGCATTTT. J is TRBJ1-5 and V is TRBV6-1; D might be TRBD1 (5 bases). Trimming took 5 bases from V and 2 from J, leaving 22 bases between them. CDR1 is MNHNS, CDR2 SASEGT, per germline. The CDR3 sequence is 18 residues long.

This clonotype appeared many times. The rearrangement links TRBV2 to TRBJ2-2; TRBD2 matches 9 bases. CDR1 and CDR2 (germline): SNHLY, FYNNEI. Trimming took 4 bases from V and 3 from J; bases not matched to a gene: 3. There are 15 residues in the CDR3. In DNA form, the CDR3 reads TGTGCCAGCAGTGGGGCGGGAGGGCACACCGGGGAGCTGTTTTTT. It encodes CASSGAGGHTGELFF.

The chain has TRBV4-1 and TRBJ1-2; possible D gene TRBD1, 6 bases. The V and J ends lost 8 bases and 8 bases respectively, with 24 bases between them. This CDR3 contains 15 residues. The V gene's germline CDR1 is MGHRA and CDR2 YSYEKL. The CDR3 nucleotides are TGCGCCAGCTCTGGTACAAGCACAGGGCCCCGAGGCTACACCTTC. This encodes CASSGTSTGPRGYTF.

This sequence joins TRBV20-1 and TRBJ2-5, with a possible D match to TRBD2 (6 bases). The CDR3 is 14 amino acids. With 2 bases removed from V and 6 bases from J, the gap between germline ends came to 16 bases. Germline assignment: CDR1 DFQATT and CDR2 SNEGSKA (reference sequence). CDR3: CSARYGGDLQTQYF. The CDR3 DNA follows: TGCAGTGCTAGATATGGCGGGGACTTGCAGACCCAGTACTTC.

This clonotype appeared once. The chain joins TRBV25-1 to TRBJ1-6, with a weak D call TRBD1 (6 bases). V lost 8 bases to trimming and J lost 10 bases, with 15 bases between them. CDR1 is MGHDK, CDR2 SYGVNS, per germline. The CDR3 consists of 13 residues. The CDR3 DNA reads TGTGCCAGCCAAAAGATAGGGGGATCACCCCTCCACTTT. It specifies CASQKIGGSPLHF.

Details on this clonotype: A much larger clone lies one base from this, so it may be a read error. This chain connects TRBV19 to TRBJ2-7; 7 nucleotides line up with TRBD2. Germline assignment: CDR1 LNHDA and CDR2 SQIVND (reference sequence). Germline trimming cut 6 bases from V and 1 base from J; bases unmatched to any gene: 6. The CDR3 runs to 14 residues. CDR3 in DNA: TGTGCCAGTAGGGATGAAGCGGGGTCCTACGAGCAGTACTTC. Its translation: CASRDEAGSYEQYF.

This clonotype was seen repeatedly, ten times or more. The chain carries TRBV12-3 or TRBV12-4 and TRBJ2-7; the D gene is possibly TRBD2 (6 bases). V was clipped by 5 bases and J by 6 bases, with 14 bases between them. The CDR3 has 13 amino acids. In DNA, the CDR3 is TGTGCCAGCAGTCCCGCGGGGCGTCGCGAGCAGTACTTC. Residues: CASSPAGRREQYF.

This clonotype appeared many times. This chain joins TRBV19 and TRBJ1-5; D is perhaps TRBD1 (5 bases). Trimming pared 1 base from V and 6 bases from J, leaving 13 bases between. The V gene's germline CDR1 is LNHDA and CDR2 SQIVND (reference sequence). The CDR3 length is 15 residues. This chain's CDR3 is CASSIAGPSSQPQHF. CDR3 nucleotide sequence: TGTGCCAGTAGTATAGCAGGGCCCTCCAGTCAGCCCCAGCATTTT.

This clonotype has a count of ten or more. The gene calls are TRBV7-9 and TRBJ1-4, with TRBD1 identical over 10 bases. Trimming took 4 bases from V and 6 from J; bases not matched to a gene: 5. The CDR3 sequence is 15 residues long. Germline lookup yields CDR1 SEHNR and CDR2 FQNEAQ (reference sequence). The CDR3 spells CASSSTGTGDEKLFF. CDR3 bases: TGTGCCAGCAGCTCGACCGGGACAGGGGATGAAAAACTGTTTTTT. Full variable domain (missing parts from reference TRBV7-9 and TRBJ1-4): DTGVSQNPRHKITKRGQNVTFRCDPISEHNRLYWYRQTLGQGPEFLTYFQNEAQLEKSRLLSDRFSAERPKGSFSTLEIQRTEQGDSAMYLCASSSTGTGDEKLFFGSGTQLSVL.

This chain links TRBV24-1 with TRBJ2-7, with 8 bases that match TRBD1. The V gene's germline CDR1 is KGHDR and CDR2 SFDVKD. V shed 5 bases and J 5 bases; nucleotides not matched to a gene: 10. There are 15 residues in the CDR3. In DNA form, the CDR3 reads TGTGCCACCAGTGGGGGTCCGGACAGGGTCGACGAGCAGTACTTC. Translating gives CATSGGPDRVDEQYF.

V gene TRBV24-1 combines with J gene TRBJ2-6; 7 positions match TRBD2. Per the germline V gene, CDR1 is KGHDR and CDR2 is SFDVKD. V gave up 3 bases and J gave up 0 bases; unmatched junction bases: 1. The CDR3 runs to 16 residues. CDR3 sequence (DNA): TGTGCCACCAGTGATACGGGGGGCTCTGGGGCCAACGTCCTGACTTTC. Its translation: CATSDTGGSGANVLTF.

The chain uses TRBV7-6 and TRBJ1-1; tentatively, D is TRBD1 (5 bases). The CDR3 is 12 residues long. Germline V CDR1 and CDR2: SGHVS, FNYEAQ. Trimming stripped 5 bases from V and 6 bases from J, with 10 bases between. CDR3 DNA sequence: TGTGCCAGCAGCGCCCAGGGCCCTGAAGCTTTCTTT. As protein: CASSAQGPEAFF.

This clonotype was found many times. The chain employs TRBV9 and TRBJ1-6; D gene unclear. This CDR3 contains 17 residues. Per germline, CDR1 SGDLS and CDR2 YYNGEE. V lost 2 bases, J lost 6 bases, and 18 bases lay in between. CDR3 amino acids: CASSVGSLATTNSPLHF. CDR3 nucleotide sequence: TGTGCCAGCAGCGTCGGCAGTCTAGCCACTACTAATTCACCCCTCCACTTT.

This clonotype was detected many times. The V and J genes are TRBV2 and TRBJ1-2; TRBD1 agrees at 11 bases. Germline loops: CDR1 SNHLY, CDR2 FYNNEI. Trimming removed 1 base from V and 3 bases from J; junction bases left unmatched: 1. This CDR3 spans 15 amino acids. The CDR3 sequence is CASSEEGQGDYGYTF. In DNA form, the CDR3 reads TGTGCCAGCAGTGAAGAGGGACAGGGGGACTATGGCTACACCTTC. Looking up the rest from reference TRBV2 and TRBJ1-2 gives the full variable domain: EPEVTQTPSHQVTQMGQEVILRCVPISNHLYFYWYRQILGQKVEFLVSFYNNEISEKSEIFDDQFSVERPDGSNFTLKIRSTKLEDSAMYFCASSEEGQGDYGYTFGSGTRLTVV.

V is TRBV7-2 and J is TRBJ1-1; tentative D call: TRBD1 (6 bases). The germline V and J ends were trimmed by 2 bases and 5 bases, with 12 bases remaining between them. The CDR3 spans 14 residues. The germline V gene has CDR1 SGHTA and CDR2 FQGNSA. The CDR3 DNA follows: TGTGCCAGCAGCTTACTCGGGGGCTTAACTGAAGCTTTCTTT. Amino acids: CASSLLGGLTEAFF. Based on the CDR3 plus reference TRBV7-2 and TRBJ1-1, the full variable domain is GAGVSQSPSNKVTEKGKDVELRCDPISGHTALYWYRQSLGQGLEFLIYFQGNSAPDKSGLPSDRFSAERTGGSVSTLTIQRTQQEDSAVYLCASSLLGGLTEAFFGQGTRLTVV.

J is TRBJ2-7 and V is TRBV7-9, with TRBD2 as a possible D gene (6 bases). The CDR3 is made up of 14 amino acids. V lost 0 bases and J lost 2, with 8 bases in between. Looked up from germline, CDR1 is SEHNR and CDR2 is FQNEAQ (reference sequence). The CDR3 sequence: CASSLARRAYEQYF. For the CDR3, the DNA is TGTGCCAGCAGCTTAGCGCGGAGGGCCTACGAGCAGTACTTC.

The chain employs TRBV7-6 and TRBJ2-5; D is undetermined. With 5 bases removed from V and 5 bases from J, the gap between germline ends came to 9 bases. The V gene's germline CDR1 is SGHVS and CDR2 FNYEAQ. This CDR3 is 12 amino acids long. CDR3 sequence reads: CASSRRMETQYF. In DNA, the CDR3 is TGTGCCAGCAGCAGAAGGATGGAGACCCAGTACTTC.